Listed here are 22 T cell receptor beta chains from one sample, sequenced in a study of T-cell reconstitution after alpha-beta-depleted transplantation in children. For TCRbeta, the library was prepared with unique molecular identifiers. MiXCR, applied by TCRdb to the PCR reads, yields one record per CDR3 protein. The sample consists of more than 200,000 distinct CDR3 sequences, 20% to 30% of them appearing once. Material: PBMCs, obtained before TCRalphabeta/CD19-depleted stem cell transplant. Receptor source: a girl aged 2-10 years with Fanconi anemia, due to receive a stem cell transplant.

The sample holds a few counts of this clonotype. The V and J genes are TRBV9 and TRBJ2-7; possibly TRBD1 for D (6 bases). Germline-derived CDR1 and CDR2 are SGDLS and YYNGEE. The CDR3 length is 14 residues. Trimming pared 4 bases from V and 2 bases from J, leaving 13 bases between. CDR3 region: CASSPTGFAYEQYF. CDR3 sequence (DNA): TGTGCCAGCAGCCCGACAGGTTTTGCCTACGAGCAGTACTTC.

This clonotype was seen repeatedly, ten times or more. This chain joins TRBV12-3 or TRBV12-4 and TRBJ2-7; no definite D call. Between the trimmed V and J ends, which lost 4 bases and 4 bases, there was a span of 8 bases. The CDR3 loop spans 12 amino acids. CDR3 nucleotides: TGTGCCAGCAGTTACCTCGGGTACGAGCAGTACTTC. Its protein product is CASSYLGYEQYF.

In this sample, this clonotype turned up a few times. The rearrangement uses TRBV20-1 and TRBJ2-7, with D unclear. V lost 2 bases to trimming and J lost 4 bases, with 6 bases between them. Germline values: CDR1 DFQATT, CDR2 SNEGSKA (reference sequence). This CDR3 contains 11 residues. The CDR3 region has the DNA TGCAGTGCTAGACCTCTTTACGAGCAGTACTTC. Amino acid sequence: CSARPLYEQYF.

In its sample, this clonotype was seen many times. This chain uses TRBV12-3 or TRBV12-4 with TRBJ2-7; D not certain. V was clipped by 6 bases and J by 3 bases, with 9 bases between them. This CDR3 contains 12 residues. The CDR3 DNA follows: TGTGCCAGCAGCAGATATTACTACGAGCAGTACTTC. This sequence encodes CASSRYYYEQYF.

This sequence joins TRBV7-3 and TRBJ2-1; tentative D call: TRBD1 (5 bases). Trimming took off 2 bases at V and 2 bases at J, with 10 bases between the two ends. The CDR3 has 15 residues. Germline values: CDR1 SGHTA, CDR2 FQGTGA. This chain's CDR3 is CASSLQGSTYNEQFF. For the CDR3, the DNA is TGTGCCAGCAGCTTACAGGGTAGCACCTACAATGAGCAGTTCTTC.

This clonotype was detected ten times or more. The V gene is TRBV20-1, the J gene TRBJ2-1, with 7 bases aligning to TRBD2. Per the germline V gene, CDR1 is DFQATT and CDR2 is SNEGSKA (reference sequence). This CDR3 is built from 13 residues. J was trimmed by 3 bases and V by 7 bases; bases with no gene match: 6. The CDR3 DNA reads as TGCAGTGACAATAGCGGGCTCTACAATGAGCAGTTCTTC. It encodes CSDNSGLYNEQFF.

This clonotype has a handful of counts. This chain uses TRBV12-2 with TRBJ2-3; TRBD1 is the table's D call and was not checked against the DNA. TRBV12-2 is listed as a pseudogene. The CDR3 is 16 amino acids. This CDR3 reads CASRSPPDRGTDTQYF. The CDR3 bases are TGTGCAAGTCGCTCACCCCCGGACCGGGGGACAGATACGCAGTATTTT.

This chain uses TRBV28 with TRBJ2-7; maybe TRBD2 (5 bases). The V gene lost 3 bases and the J gene lost 2 bases, with 11 bases spanning the gap. Germline assignment: CDR1 MDHEN and CDR2 SYDVKM. CDR3 size: 14 residues. The DNA for the CDR3 is TGTGCCAGCAGTTTTGCAGACTACCCCTACGAGCAGTACTTC. Translating gives CASSFADYPYEQYF. Complete variable domain (other parts from reference TRBV28 and TRBJ2-7): DVKVTQSSRYLVKRTGEKVFLECVQDMDHENMFWYRQDPGLGLRLIYFSYDVKMKEKGDIPEGYSVSREKKERFSLILESASTNQTSMYLCASSFADYPYEQYFGPGTRLTVT.

The chain recombines TRBV2 with TRBJ2-7; 10 nucleotides agree with TRBD1. The CDR3 spans 14 residues. Germline assignment: CDR1 SNHLY and CDR2 FYNNEI. V lost 5 bases, J lost 4 bases, and 5 bases stayed unmatched. CDR3 in DNA: TGTGCCAGCAGTTGGGACAGGGGAAAGTACGAGCAGTACTTC. Translation gives CASSWDRGKYEQYF.

This clonotype was picked up many times. The genes are TRBV28 and TRBJ2-7; D remains unclear. The CDR3 is 13 amino acids. Trimming left V 5 bases short and J 3 bases short, with 11 bases between. CDR1 MDHEN and CDR2 SYDVKM come from the germline V gene. The CDR3 loop reads CASSQQMDYEQYF. CDR3 bases: TGTGCCAGCAGTCAGCAGATGGACTACGAGCAGTACTTC.

The rearrangement links TRBV23-1 to TRBJ1-5, with a tentative D call TRBD1 (5 bases). TRBV23-1 is an ORF, with its function uncertain. The CDR3 covers 16 residues. Trimming cost V 0 bases and J 6 bases, with 15 bases left between them. The DNA for the CDR3 is TGCGCCAGCAGTCAATCGAAGGCAGGGCAAGGTCAGCCCCAGCATTTT. Amino acids: CASSQSKAGQGQPQHF.

This clonotype was counted at least ten times. The chain couples TRBV9 to TRBJ2-2; perhaps TRBD1 as D (6 bases). V shed 4 bases and J shed 7 bases, with 11 bases lying between them. Germline V gene lookup returns CDR1 SGDLS and CDR2 YYNGEE. The CDR3 has 13 amino acids. CDR3 sequence: CASSRMGHGELFF. The CDR3 DNA reads as TGTGCCAGCAGCCGAATGGGACACGGGGAGCTGTTTTTT.

This clonotype was counted a single time. The J gene is TRBJ2-3, the V gene TRBV20-1; D is ambiguous. The germline V and J ends were trimmed by 0 bases and 0 bases, with 16 bases remaining between them. In germline, CDR1 is DFQATT, CDR2 SNEGSKA (reference sequence). This CDR3 is built from 17 residues. For the CDR3, the DNA is TGCAGTGCTAGAGATACCGACGTACATGCTAGCACAGATACGCAGTATTTT. This encodes CSARDTDVHASTDTQYF.

In its sample, this clonotype was seen many times. This chain links TRBV6-5 with TRBJ2-3; unclear D gene. In germline, CDR1 is MNHEY, CDR2 SVGAGI. The CDR3 covers 16 residues. V gave up 0 bases and J gave up 1 base, with 11 bases separating them. The CDR3 reads CASSYSSKGGTDTQYF. The CDR3 DNA follows: TGTGCCAGCAGTTACTCGAGTAAGGGTGGCACAGATACGCAGTATTTT.

V gene TRBV21-1 combines with J gene TRBJ2-7; the table's TRBD1 call for D was not verified on the DNA. TRBV21-1 is recorded as a pseudogene. CDR3 size: 15 residues. In DNA form, the CDR3 reads TGTGCCAGCAGCACTACAGGAGAACTTCCCTACGAGCAGTACTTC. It encodes CASSTTGELPYEQYF.

This clonotype was seen ten or more times. CDR3 protein: CSARMTVTGNTIYF. CDR3 DNA sequence: TGCAGTGCTAGAATGACAGTAACTGGAAACACCATATATTTT. The chain combines TRBV20-1 with TRBJ1-3; D may be TRBD1 (5 bases). Looked up from germline, CDR1 is DFQATT and CDR2 is SNEGSKA (reference sequence). Trimming took 2 bases from V and 2 from J, leaving 10 bases between them. CDR3 length: 14 residues.

In its sample, this clonotype was seen many times. V usage is TRBV6-5 and J usage is TRBJ2-1, with D maybe TRBD2 (6 bases). V lost 6 bases and J 7 bases, leaving 10 bases between the germline ends. Germline CDR1 reads MNHEY; CDR2 reads SVGAGI. The CDR3 covers 12 residues. The CDR3 sequence: CASSRDSNEQFF. CDR3 nucleotide sequence: TGTGCCAGCAGCCGGGACTCAAATGAGCAGTTCTTC.

V gene TRBV10-3 combines with J gene TRBJ2-3; 9 bases are a match to TRBD2. With 10 bases clipped from V and 3 bases from J, the junction kept 11 bases outside the gene matches. CDR1 ENHRY and CDR2 SYGVKD come from the germline V gene. The CDR3 sequence is 15 residues long. For the CDR3, the DNA is TGTGCCACCCTGGATAGCGGGGGTAGTACAGATACGCAGTATTTT. As protein: CATLDSGGSTDTQYF.

The chain uses TRBV15 and TRBJ2-5; maybe TRBD2 (5 bases). The CDR3 loop spans 15 amino acids. V lost 1 base to trimming and J lost 5 bases, with 14 bases between them. CDR1 is LNHNV and CDR2 is YYDKDF in the germline V gene (reference sequence). CDR3 in amino acids: CATSRVNPGSETQYF. Here the CDR3 DNA reads TGTGCCACCAGCAGAGTCAACCCGGGGTCGGAGACCCAGTACTTC.

This clonotype occurred a few times. The chain is built from TRBV10-1 and TRBJ2-7; 10 bases are a match to TRBD2. Losses at the gene ends were 0 bases for V and 7 bases for J; bases not matched to a gene: 6. The CDR3 runs to 15 residues. Per germline, CDR1 WNHNN and CDR2 SYGVQD (reference sequence). CDR3 sequence: CASSESLAGEGEQYF. The CDR3 nucleotides read TGCGCCAGCAGTGAGTCTCTAGCGGGAGAGGGTGAGCAGTACTTC.

This clonotype was counted only a few times. CDR3 residues: CASSLDSFRRTDTQYF. In nucleotides, the CDR3 is TGCGCCAGCAGCCTGGACAGCTTCAGGCGCACAGATACGCAGTATTTT. This chain joins TRBV5-1 and TRBJ2-3; weak D call: TRBD1 (6 bases). Trimming stripped 4 bases from V and 1 base from J, with 16 bases between. Germline lookup yields CDR1 SGHRS and CDR2 YFSETQ. CDR3 size: 16 residues.

The chain couples TRBV9 to TRBJ2-6; D may be TRBD2 (6 bases). The V gene lost 2 bases and the J gene lost 2 bases, with 17 bases spanning the gap. CDR3 length equals 18 residues. Germline CDR1 and CDR2: SGDLS and YYNGEE. CDR3 protein: CASSVYPRGGAGANVLTF. As DNA, the CDR3 is TGTGCCAGCAGCGTTTACCCCCGAGGAGGGGCTGGGGCCAACGTCCTGACTTTC. The variable domain in full, with the rest retrieved from reference TRBV9 and TRBJ2-6, is DSGVTQTPKHLITATGQRVTLRCSPRSGDLSVYWYQQSLDQGLQFLIQYYNGEERAKGNILERFSAQQFPDLHSELNLSSLELGDSALYFCASSVYPRGGAGANVLTFGAGSRLTVL.